This T cell receptor (beta chain) appears in the sequencing data of a study of blood T cell repertoires in COVID-19. Profiled with immunoSEQ multiplex PCR; TCRdb holds only in-frame clones, not every one. The sample lists around 70,000 clones, around 70% occurring once. The TCR originated in an older man with acute or convalescent COVID-19. Input material: peripheral blood.

Here the CDR3 DNA reads TGTGCCAGCTCATTTGGGACTAGCGGGAGTCGGAAGACCCAGTACTTC. It codes for CASSFGTSGSRKTQYF. J is TRBJ2-5 and V is TRBV27; 14 nucleotides agree with TRBD2. Germline V gene sequence: CDR1 MNHEY, CDR2 SMNVEV (reference sequence). V trimming: 8 bases; J trimming: 6 bases; junction bases outside the gene matches: 11. CDR3 length equals 16 residues.